Below, 30 T cell receptor beta chains from the same sample are listed, as sequenced in a study of T cell repertoires in cytomegalovirus infection. No antigen is known for these receptors. Via MiXCR, TCRdb re-called the reads, giving one row per CDR3 protein. The table shows about a million distinct CDR3 sequences, with approximately 31% occurring only once. Sequenced material: cultured CD8+ T cells from PBMCs, taken from culture after CMV antigen stimulation. The source is a human donor in good health (CMV status not recorded). Some clones in this sample may be carry-over from other donors' samples.

As to this clonotype: A junction end diverges from the germline sequence, so it may reflect a read error. The chain links TRBV7-6 to TRBJ2-1, with 8 positions matching TRBD2. The CDR3 runs 16 residues. Germline CDR1 is SGHVS and CDR2 is FNYEAQ. The CDR3 protein is CASSPAPAGDYNGQFF. CDR3 in DNA: TGTGCCAGCAGCCCCGCCCCAGCGGGGGACTACAATGGGCAGTTCTTC.

The genes are TRBV5-5 and TRBJ1-1; 7 bases agree with TRBD1. V gave up 4 bases and J gave up 6 bases; unmatched junction bases: 9. The CDR3 loop spans 14 amino acids. In germline, CDR1 is SGHKS, CDR2 YYEKEE (reference sequence). This CDR3 is CASSPNEQGPEAFF. CDR3 DNA: TGTGCCAGCAGCCCAAATGAACAGGGGCCTGAAGCTTTCTTT.

In its sample, this clonotype was seen a few times. In nucleotides, the CDR3 is TGTGCCAGCAGCGGGCAACTCGACAGGGGGCGAGGTCGAGAGACCCAGTACTTC. Translation: CASSGQLDRGRGRETQYF. This chain links TRBV7-9 with TRBJ2-5; 10 bases agree with TRBD1. V shed 5 bases, J shed 4 bases, and the junction held 16 bases outside the gene matches. Germline loops: CDR1 SEHNR, CDR2 FQNEAQ (reference sequence). The CDR3 spans 18 residues.

The chain combines TRBV20-1 with TRBJ1-2, with 8 bases lining up with TRBD1. There are 16 residues in the CDR3. Germline lookup yields CDR1 DFQATT and CDR2 SNEGSKA (reference sequence). V trimming: 2 bases; J trimming: 4 bases; junction bases outside the gene matches: 12. The CDR3 region has the DNA TGCAGTGCTAGACCCGCGGGGCAGGGGGCAATCTATGGCTACACCTTC. Translating gives CSARPAGQGAIYGYTF.

The gene calls are TRBV7-9 and TRBJ2-7; 7 nucleotides match TRBD2. Germline trimming cut 4 bases from V and 3 bases from J; bases unmatched to any gene: 6. This CDR3 is built from 14 residues. Germline V lookup: CDR1 SEHNR, CDR2 FQNEAQ (reference sequence). The CDR3 spells CASSSPGRDYEQYF. In DNA form, the CDR3 reads TGTGCCAGCAGCTCTCCGGGGAGGGACTACGAGCAGTACTTC.

This clonotype was recorded many times. The chain is built from TRBV4-2 and TRBJ1-6, with D maybe TRBD1 (6 bases). The CDR3 contains 14 residues. Trimming removed 0 bases from V and 9 bases from J, with 9 bases in between. The germline V gene has CDR1 LGHNA and CDR2 YNFKEQ. CDR3 bases: TGTGCCAGCAGCCAAGATAGGGGGTCTTCACCCCTCCACTTT. It codes for CASSQDRGSSPLHF.

The gene calls are TRBV5-6 and TRBJ1-2; the D gene is possibly TRBD1 (6 bases). The V end was cut by 4 bases, the J end by 8 bases, with 15 bases between. Germline CDR1 reads SGHDT; CDR2 reads YYEEEE. The CDR3 loop spans 13 amino acids. CDR3 DNA sequence: TGTGCCAGCAGCCCCCACAGGGCGCCGGGCTACACCTTC. The encoded protein is CASSPHRAPGYTF.

The chain couples TRBV10-3 to TRBJ2-7; 8 bases line up with TRBD1. Per germline, CDR1 ENHRY and CDR2 SYGVKD. Unmatched junction bases numbered 0, after V lost 3 bases and J lost 2 bases. The CDR3 is 13 residues long. The CDR3 here is CAISEQGAYEQYV. In DNA, the CDR3 is TGTGCCATCAGTGAACAGGGGGCCTACGAGCAGTACGTC.

CDR3 DNA sequence: TGTGCCACCAGCAGATTTCCAGGTCAGCCCCAGCATTTT. Translating gives CATSRFPGQPQHF. The V call is TRBV15, the J call TRBJ1-5, with no clear D. Germline V gene lookup returns CDR1 LNHNV and CDR2 YYDKDF (reference sequence). The V end lost 2 bases, the J end lost 6 bases, and 8 bases lay between the germline ends. The CDR3 has 13 amino acids.

Only a few counts were recorded for this clonotype. This chain uses TRBV7-6 with TRBJ2-5; 9 bases agree with TRBD2. Per germline, CDR1 SGHVS and CDR2 FNYEAQ. The CDR3 contains 16 residues. The junction had 3 bases not matched to a gene; V was cut back by 1 base and J by 0 bases. The CDR3 here is CASSLGAGGNQETQYF. As DNA, the CDR3 is TGTGCCAGCAGCTTAGGAGCGGGGGGCAACCAAGAGACCCAGTACTTC.

The rearrangement joins TRBV7-6 to TRBJ2-2; 12 nucleotides agree with TRBD1. Germline lookup yields CDR1 SGHVS and CDR2 FNYEAQ. V was pared by 0 bases and J by 6 bases, with 8 bases of the junction left unmatched. CDR3 length: 18 amino acids. CDR3 residues: CASSLASGQGARAGELFF. For the CDR3, the DNA is TGTGCCAGCAGCTTAGCGTCGGGACAGGGGGCGCGTGCCGGGGAGCTGTTTTTT.

The chain recombines TRBV3-1 with TRBJ2-5, with D possibly called TRBD1 or TRBD2 (5 bases each). V lost 0 bases and J 4 bases, leaving 15 bases between the germline ends. The CDR3 consists of 16 residues. Germline lookup yields CDR1 LGHDT and CDR2 YNNKEL (reference sequence). In DNA, the CDR3 is TGTGCCAGCAGCCAAGAGATGGTCCGGGGCCGAGAGACCCAGTACTTC. Protein product: CASSQEMVRGRETQYF.

The chain links TRBV6-1 to TRBJ1-5; D call uncertain. The CDR3 runs to 13 residues. Between the trimmed V and J ends, which lost 5 bases and 4 bases, there was a span of 9 bases. CDR1 and CDR2 from the germline V gene are MNHNS and SASEGT. The CDR3 loop reads CASSPVLNQPQHF. The CDR3 coding sequence is TGTGCCAGCAGTCCCGTTTTGAATCAGCCCCAGCATTTT.

J is TRBJ2-1 and V is TRBV25-1, with D possibly being TRBD1 or TRBD2 (5 bases each). V dropped 4 bases and J dropped 8 bases, with 15 bases sitting between them. This CDR3 is built from 14 residues. Germline assignment: CDR1 MGHDK and CDR2 SYGVNS. The CDR3 sequence: CASSAGLADDEQFF. The CDR3 bases are TGTGCCAGCAGTGCGGGGCTTGCGGACGATGAGCAGTTCTTC.

The V call is TRBV6-2 or TRBV6-3, the J call TRBJ2-1; D may match TRBD1 or TRBD2 (5 bases each). The CDR3 is made up of 20 amino acids. The germline V gene encodes CDR1 MNHEY and CDR2 SVGEGT. With 6 bases removed from V and 0 bases from J, the gap between germline ends came to 27 bases. For the CDR3, the DNA is TGTGCCAGCAGACGACCTGAATCTAGCAGGGAAGGGTCCTCCTACAATGAGCAGTTCTTC. Translation gives CASRRPESSREGSSYNEQFF.

The genes are TRBV28 and TRBJ2-6, with 10 bases lining up with TRBD2. Trimming removed 5 bases from V and 0 bases from J; junction bases left unmatched: 10. The length of the CDR3 is 19 residues. The V gene's germline CDR1 is MDHEN and CDR2 SYDVKM. The CDR3 here is CASSTNSGGHDSGANVLTF. As DNA, the CDR3 is TGTGCCAGCAGTACGAATAGCGGGGGGCACGACTCTGGGGCCAACGTCCTGACTTTC.

The chain is built from TRBV11-2 and TRBJ2-5; D not certain. The ends were cut back, 7 bases at V and 4 bases at J, with 16 bases in the middle. The CDR3 contains 14 residues. Germline assignment: CDR1 SGHAT and CDR2 FQNNGV. This CDR3 is CASTTFGSGETQYF. DNA of the CDR3: TGTGCCAGCACCACGTTCGGGTCGGGAGAGACCCAGTACTTC.

The chain carries TRBV7-9 and TRBJ2-5, with D unclear. The CDR3 sequence is 14 residues long. Germline CDR1 reads SEHNR; CDR2 reads FQNEAQ (reference sequence). Deletions cut 5 bases from V and 2 bases from J, with 12 bases between. In DNA, the CDR3 is TGTGCCAGCAGCCTCCCGGCCCTACAAGAGACCCAGTACTTC. It specifies CASSLPALQETQYF. Drawing the rest from reference TRBV7-9 and TRBJ2-5, the complete variable domain is DTGVSQNPRHKITKRGQNVTFRCDPISEHNRLYWYRQTLGQGPEFLTYFQNEAQLEKSRLLSDRFSAERPKGSFSTLEIQRTEQGDSAMYLCASSLPALQETQYFGPGTRLLVL.

This chain links TRBV6-8 with TRBJ2-7, with D perhaps given as TRBD1 or TRBD2 (5 bases each). CDR1 and CDR2 (germline): MNHGY, SAAAGT. V lost 5 bases and J lost 1, with 9 bases in between. The CDR3 loop spans 13 amino acids. This CDR3 reads CASSAGASYEQYV. The CDR3 DNA reads TGTGCCAGCAGTGCCGGGGCTTCCTACGAGCAGTACGTC.

V and J are TRBV7-6 and TRBJ1-2, with D hard to call. V was shortened by 4 bases and J by 2 bases, with 2 bases between the two germline ends. This CDR3 is 11 amino acids long. The germline V gene encodes CDR1 SGHVS and CDR2 FNYEAQ. The CDR3 nucleotides read TGTGCCAGCAGCTGGAACTATGGCTACACCTTC. This translates into CASSWNYGYTF. The entire variable domain, with the rest obtained from reference TRBV7-6 and TRBJ1-2, is as follows: GAGVSQSPRYKVTKRGQDVALRCDPISGHVSLYWYRQALGQGPEFLTYFNYEAQQDKSGLPNDRFSAERPEGSISTLTIQRTEQRDSAMYRCASSWNYGYTFGSGTRLTVV.

The chain combines TRBV27 with TRBJ2-1; D is undetermined. CDR1 and CDR2 (germline): MNHEY, SMNVEV (reference sequence). This CDR3 has 12 amino acids. The germline V and J ends were trimmed by 4 bases and 10 bases, with 11 bases remaining between them. The CDR3 DNA is TGTGCCAGCAGTTCCACAAGGTGGGAGCAGTTCTTC. Its protein product is CASSSTRWEQFF.

CDR3 sequence reads: CASSVGTGIYNEQFF. CDR3 coding DNA: TGTGCCAGCAGCGTCGGGACAGGGATATACAATGAGCAGTTCTTC. V and J are TRBV9 and TRBJ2-1; 9 bases map to TRBD1. Germline V gives CDR1 SGDLS, CDR2 YYNGEE. This CDR3 has 15 residues. The J segment lost 4 bases and the V segment lost 2 bases, leaving 4 bases of the junction unmatched.

This chain uses TRBV6-2 or TRBV6-3 with TRBJ1-1; D gene uncertain. V lost 2 bases and J lost 6, with 22 bases in between. The CDR3 consists of 17 residues. CDR1 and CDR2 from the germline V gene are MNHEY and SVGEGT. CDR3 sequence (DNA): TGTGCCAGCAGTTACCCCGGAAGGCGGGTGGTCAACTCTGAAGCTTTCTTT. It specifies CASSYPGRRVVNSEAFF.

This clonotype showed up many times. The chain couples TRBV7-2 to TRBJ2-5; no clear D gene. The CDR3 covers 13 residues. V dropped 5 bases and J dropped 4 bases, with 11 bases sitting between them. In germline, CDR1 is SGHTA, CDR2 FQGNSA. CDR3 DNA sequence: TGTGCCAGCAGCCCCGACAATGGAGAGACCCAGTACTTC. Its protein is CASSPDNGETQYF.

The chain uses TRBV6-5 and TRBJ2-2; a weak D match, TRBD1 (5 bases). Trimming left V 2 bases short and J 7 bases short, with 11 bases between. Germline V lookup: CDR1 MNHEY, CDR2 SVGAGI. The CDR3 has 14 amino acids. CDR3: CASSYDGQNGELFF. The CDR3 DNA reads as TGTGCCAGCAGTTACGATGGACAAAACGGGGAGCTGTTTTTT.

The chain couples TRBV4-1 to TRBJ1-2; the D is unclear. The length of the CDR3 is 16 residues. CDR1 is MGHRA and CDR2 is YSYEKL in the germline V gene. The V gene lost 0 bases and the J gene lost 5 bases, with 16 bases spanning the gap. The DNA of the CDR3 is TGCGCCAGCAGCCAAGAGGTCCAGGACCTACTTTATGGCTACACCTTC. It translates to CASSQEVQDLLYGYTF.

This chain uses TRBV6-2 or TRBV6-3 with TRBJ1-5; D is uncertain. The length of the CDR3 is 14 residues. V gave up 6 bases and J gave up 5 bases, with 14 bases separating them. CDR1 and CDR2 from the germline V gene are MNHEY and SVGEGT. CDR3 amino acids: CASSQTNGYQPQHF. CDR3 DNA: TGTGCCAGCAGCCAGACAAATGGCTATCAGCCCCAGCATTTT.

The chain has TRBV5-1 and TRBJ1-2; TRBD1 agrees at 8 bases. The V gene end was trimmed by 5 bases and the J gene end by 3 bases; junction bases not matched to a gene: 6. CDR3 length: 14 residues. Germline V gene data show CDR1 as SGHRS and CDR2 as YFSETQ. CDR3 in DNA: TGCGCCAGCAGTTGGACAGGGACTGACTATGGCTACACCTTC. It is translated as CASSWTGTDYGYTF.

In this sample, this clonotype turned up once. V is TRBV25-1 and J is TRBJ2-3; 12 nucleotides match TRBD2. This CDR3 contains 17 residues. Unmatched junction bases numbered 4, after V lost 0 bases and J lost 3 bases. Germline lookup yields CDR1 MGHDK and CDR2 SYGVNS. DNA of the CDR3: TGTGCCAGCAGTGAATACCTAGCGGGGGGGCATACAGATACGCAGTATTTT. It encodes CASSEYLAGGHTDTQYF. Complete variable domain (other parts from reference TRBV25-1 and TRBJ2-3): EADIYQTPRYLVIGTGKKITLECSQTMGHDKMYWYQQDPGMELHLIHYSYGVNSTEKGDLSSESTVSRIRTEHFPLTLESARPSHTSQYLCASSEYLAGGHTDTQYFGPGTRLTVL.

This rearrangement joins TRBV6-2 or TRBV6-3 to TRBJ2-1; tentatively, D is TRBD1 or TRBD2 (5 bases each). Germline V gene lookup returns CDR1 MNHEY and CDR2 SVGEGT. Trimming removed 5 bases from V and 10 bases from J, with 15 bases in between. The CDR3 extends over 13 amino acids. Here the CDR3 reads CASSAEGKEEQFF. CDR3 bases: TGTGCCAGCAGTGCCGAGGGGAAGGAGGAGCAGTTCTTC.